This record concerns one TCR beta chain sequence. This receptor's antigen is unknown. The record has no base qualities; no much larger clone is one base away. Enrolling through a virtual design, the prospective study's participants ranged in age from roughly 18 to 89 years and lived across 24 United States geographic areas. In the prospective study, participants were assigned to cohorts based on the clinical history participants reported in a screening survey and a study questionnaire. ImmuneRACE Cohort 3 recovered participants were defined by two consecutive negative NP/OP PCR tests, healthcare professional clearance, or symptom resolution. In the prospective study, whole blood, serum and a nasopharyngeal or oropharyngeal swab were collected from each participant by mobile phlebotomists. Participants in the prospective study had the option to provide additional blood draws and questionnaires over an approximately 2-month period. Blood samples from the prospective study were shipped frozen or at room temperature prior to DNA extraction.

This sample stems from a study of blood T cell repertoires in COVID-19 (dated by TCRdb to between 2020 and 2021). Broadly, across the study: The collaborator samples originated in the United States, Italy and Spain and spanned the acute and convalescent phases of COVID-19. The prospective study material was composed of cDNA or gDNA derived from T cells, B-cell-depleted T cells, or PBMCs. The dataset comprised deeply sampled blood TCRbeta repertoires from subjects exposed to, actively infected with, or recovered from COVID-19. The repertoires were released in a freely available public database intended as a resource for research on the immune response to SARS-CoV-2. Samples were obtained from the ongoing ImmuneRACE study (first 160 participants) and from about 1,300 subjects provided by 6 global collaborators. The sample metadata nearly always contained a de-identified subject ID, COVID-19 status, age in years and sex. Where HLA class I and class II types were available, the types were taken from metadata supplied by the sample provider, not from assay-based typing.

The immunoSEQ Assay, a bias-controlled multiplex PCR, was used to amplify TCRbeta CDR3 regions from genomic DNA. The source study handled its data this way. The number of nucleated cells in each sample was estimated from the amplification of reference gene primers within the assay. To quantify the absolute abundance of each unique TCRbeta CDR3 rearrangement, sequence reads were collapsed and filtered. For each sample, productive Simpson clonality was calculated as the square root of Simpson's diversity index across productive rearrangements. In TCRdb, the immuneACCESS table is reduced to in-frame sequences with V and J assigned. These tables do not hold every clone; where another copy was compared, an unresolved V gene accounts for under half, and the others remain unexplained. The DNA gave D and trimming, while V, J and clone size come from that table. This sample is represented by 200,000 to 250,000 clones; under 90% of them were singletons. Under 2% of the sample belongs to the ten largest clones.

Overall study outcomes, separate from this receptor: The amount of clinical and demographic metadata varied by source and participant and was provided uncurated.

The specimen was PBMCs or T cells enriched from blood (not recorded which). This TCR derives from a man in his fifties or sixties who had recovered from COVID-19.

Read as DNA, the sequence is TGTGCCAGCAGTTCTAGCCGGGACAACCAAGAGACCCAGTACTTC. Its protein is CASSSSRDNQETQYF. The sequence is built from TRBV11-3 and TRBJ2-5; matching of 6 bases hints at TRBD1 as the D gene. From the cysteine through the phenylalanine, the CDR3 covers 15 amino acids. Kept here is only the CDR3 DNA, which spans 45 bases and is read in frame from base 1. V lost 6 bases and J lost 0 bases; the stretch between them is 14 bases long. CDR1 SGHNT and CDR2 YENEEA are derived from the germline V gene.